The sequence of this TCR beta chain was determined in a study of post-analysis software for immune sequencing data. TCR beta cDNA libraries had unique molecular identifiers. TCRdb reanalysed the PCR reads using MiXCR and keeps one entry per CDR3 protein. The sample consists of 750,000 to 950,000 distinct CDR3 sequences, roughly 46% of them appearing once. This clonotype was picked up a small number of times. Sequenced input: blood. The clonotype was recovered from a girl between 10 and 17 years old with multiple sclerosis.

CDR3 amino acids: CASSFKREGLYEQYF. The CDR3 nucleotides are TGTGCCAGCAGTTTTAAGCGGGAGGGCCTGTACGAGCAGTACTTC. The rearrangement joins TRBV6-5 to TRBJ2-7; 10 positions agree with TRBD2. V gave up 4 bases and J gave up 4 bases; unmatched junction bases: 7. Germline V lookup: CDR1 MNHEY, CDR2 SVGAGI. The CDR3 is 15 amino acids.